These 18 T cell receptor beta chains share one sample of origin, sequenced in a study of blood T cell repertoires in COVID-19. Libraries were prepared by immunoSEQ multiplex PCR; TCRdb keeps only in-frame clonotypes and omits some of them. The sample contains 240,000 or so clones, about 86% of which appear only once. The material sequenced was peripheral blood. The receptors shown here come from a man between 60 and 75 years old with acute or convalescent COVID-19.

The chain recombines TRBV6-1 with TRBJ2-7; 7 nucleotides agree with TRBD1. V lost 5 bases, J lost 3 bases, and 7 bases stayed unmatched. Germline V gene data show CDR1 as MNHNS and CDR2 as SASEGT. The CDR3 runs to 14 residues. CDR3 region: CASSLERQGYEQYF. The CDR3 DNA is TGTGCCAGCAGTCTAGAACGACAGGGCTACGAGCAGTACTTC.

This chain's CDR3 is CASSLWDFGELFF. The CDR3 DNA reads TGTGCCAGCAGCTTGTGGGACTTCGGGGAGCTGTTTTTT. V gene TRBV7-2 combines with J gene TRBJ2-2, with D perhaps TRBD2 (6 bases). CDR1 is SGHTA and CDR2 is FQGNSA in the germline V gene. This CDR3 comprises 13 residues. V gave up 3 bases and J gave up 7 bases, with 9 bases separating them.

CDR3 DNA: TGTGCCAGCAGCGGTAGTTCCTATAATTCACCCCTCCACTTT. This encodes CASSGSSYNSPLHF. This chain uses TRBV6-5 with TRBJ1-6, with unresolved D. The germline V gene encodes CDR1 MNHEY and CDR2 SVGAGI. The CDR3 is 14 residues long. V shed 6 bases and J shed 1 base, with 7 bases lying between them.

This clone was counted once. The chain combines TRBV28 with TRBJ1-5; tentatively, D is TRBD1 (5 bases). CDR1 and CDR2 (germline): MDHEN, SYDVKM. V was pared by 3 bases and J by 3 bases, with 12 bases between. There are 15 residues in the CDR3. The DNA for the CDR3 is TGTGCCAGCAGTTTCGCCGGACAAGTCAATCAGCCCCAGCATTTT. It encodes CASSFAGQVNQPQHF.

This chain uses TRBV5-8 with TRBJ2-7, with 8 bases identical to TRBD1. The CDR3 totals 12 residues. Germline values: CDR1 SGHTS, CDR2 YDEGEE. Unmatched junction bases numbered 6, after V lost 2 bases and J lost 11 bases. The CDR3 DNA is TGTGCCAGCAGCTTCCCGACAGGGGCCAAGTACTTC. Translating gives CASSFPTGAKYF.

This rearrangement joins TRBV5-1 to TRBJ1-4; possibly TRBD1 for D (5 bases). The CDR3 contains 14 residues. Germline-derived CDR1 and CDR2 are SGHRS and YFSETQ. Trimming took off 7 bases at V and 8 bases at J, with 18 bases between the two ends. The CDR3 sequence: CASSSQGYGEKLFF. The CDR3 DNA reads TGCGCCAGCTCCAGCCAGGGTTATGGCGAAAAACTGTTTTTT.

Details on this clone: The same CDR3 also results from other DNA sequences found in this sample. The chain joins TRBV14 to TRBJ1-5; D ambiguous. CDR3 length: 13 amino acids. Trimming stripped 3 bases from V and 2 bases from J, with 5 bases between. Germline V gives CDR1 SGHDN, CDR2 FVKESK. In DNA, the CDR3 is TGTGCCAGCAGCCAGTCCGGCAATCAGCCCCAGCATTTT. Its translation: CASSQSGNQPQHF. The full variable domain, rest sourced from reference TRBV14 and TRBJ1-5, is EAGVTQFPSHSVIEKGQTVTLRCDPISGHDNLYWYRRVMGKEIKFLLHFVKESKQDESGMPNNRFLAERTGGTYSTLKVQPAELEDSGVYFCASSQSGNQPQHFGDGTRLSIL.

The chain joins TRBV10-2 to TRBJ1-1, with D possibly TRBD1 on 5 matching bases. CDR1 is WSHSY and CDR2 is SAAADI in the germline V gene. This CDR3 region has 14 residues. Trimming pared 6 bases from V and 0 bases from J, leaving 11 bases between. DNA for the CDR3: TGCGCCAGCAGGCTGGACACCTTGAACACTGAAGCTTTCTTT. It codes for CASRLDTLNTEAFF.

This chain links TRBV6-1 with TRBJ2-7, with D maybe TRBD1 (6 bases). This CDR3 comprises 14 residues. Germline CDR1 is MNHNS and CDR2 is SASEGT. Trimming left V 3 bases short and J 2 bases short, with 11 bases between. DNA for the CDR3: TGTGCCAGCAGTGACACCAGGGGCCCCTACGAGCAGTACTTC. As protein: CASSDTRGPYEQYF.

The rearrangement links TRBV7-2 to TRBJ2-7; 9 bases align to TRBD1. This CDR3 spans 12 amino acids. Losses at the gene ends were 4 bases for V and 7 bases for J; bases not matched to a gene: 2. In germline, CDR1 is SGHTA, CDR2 FQGNSA. CDR3 residues: CASSWTGAEQYF. Here the CDR3 DNA reads TGTGCCAGCAGCTGGACAGGGGCTGAGCAGTACTTC.

This chain joins TRBV2 and TRBJ1-1; D gene uncertain. The CDR3 extends over 15 amino acids. V was trimmed by 0 bases and J by 1 base, leaving 9 bases between them. Germline V CDR1 and CDR2: SNHLY, FYNNEI. The CDR3 DNA reads as TGTGCCAGCAGTGAAGCCCGGGGATCGAACACTGAAGCTTTCTTT. Encoded protein: CASSEARGSNTEAFF.

The J gene is TRBJ2-7, the V gene TRBV7-3, with 14 bases fitting TRBD2. This CDR3 has 17 amino acids. Germline lookup yields CDR1 SGHTA and CDR2 FQGTGA. V gave up 2 bases and J gave up 7 bases; unmatched junction bases: 10. Written as DNA, the CDR3 is TGTGCCAGCAGCTTATGGGGTCCGGGACTAGCGGGAGTAGAGCAGTACTTC. Protein sequence: CASSLWGPGLAGVEQYF.

The gene calls are TRBV30 and TRBJ1-2; D perhaps matches TRBD1 (5 bases). The V gene lost 4 bases and the J gene lost 4 bases, with 13 bases spanning the gap. The CDR3 totals 13 residues. CDR1 and CDR2 (germline): GTSNPN, SVGIG (reference sequence). CDR3 nucleotides: TGTGCCTGGACAATGACAGAGGTCTATGGCTACACCTTC. Its protein is CAWTMTEVYGYTF.

The chain employs TRBV28 and TRBJ1-5; D possibly corresponds to TRBD1 (5 bases). Germline V gene lookup returns CDR1 MDHEN and CDR2 SYDVKM. The V and J ends lost 5 bases and 7 bases respectively, with 27 bases between them. CDR3 length: 18 residues. DNA of the CDR3: TGTGCCAGCAGTACCTGGGACTTCCGATCGCCCGGGGGGCAGCCCCAGCATTTT. Translating it yields CASSTWDFRSPGGQPQHF.

The CDR3, as DNA: TGTGCCAGCGGGTGGACAGGTCTCTACGAGCAGTACTTC. Its translation is CASGWTGLYEQYF. V usage is TRBV7-2 and J usage is TRBJ2-7, with 7 positions matching TRBD1. Trimming cost V 8 bases and J 3 bases; bases outside gene matches: 7. Germline-derived CDR1 and CDR2 are SGHTA and FQGNSA. This CDR3 contains 13 residues.

The chain uses TRBV14 and TRBJ2-5, with 9 bases lining up with TRBD1. The ends lost 1 base at V and 4 bases at J; junction bases unmatched: 16. The germline V gene has CDR1 SGHDN and CDR2 FVKESK. The CDR3 extends over 19 amino acids. This CDR3 reads CASSQVPPWTGVGIETQYF. In DNA, the CDR3 is TGTGCCAGCAGCCAAGTCCCTCCTTGGACAGGGGTAGGGATAGAGACCCAGTACTTC.

CDR3 region: CASSLEASSSYEQYF. The CDR3 DNA is TGTGCCAGCAGCTTAGAGGCTAGCAGCTCCTACGAGCAGTACTTC. This chain connects TRBV7-2 to TRBJ2-7; possible D gene TRBD2, 5 bases. The germline V gene has CDR1 SGHTA and CDR2 FQGNSA. The length of the CDR3 is 15 residues. V was trimmed by 1 base and J by 0 bases, leaving 10 bases between them.

The chain couples TRBV11-3 to TRBJ2-5; possibly TRBD2 for D (5 bases). Per the germline V gene, CDR1 is SGHNT and CDR2 is YENEEA. The CDR3 is made up of 14 amino acids. The ends were cut back, 8 bases at V and 5 bases at J, with 18 bases in the middle. The chain's CDR3 is CASSLVSGYETQYF. Here the CDR3 DNA reads TGTGCCAGCTCCCTAGTGTCGGGGTATGAGACCCAGTACTTC.